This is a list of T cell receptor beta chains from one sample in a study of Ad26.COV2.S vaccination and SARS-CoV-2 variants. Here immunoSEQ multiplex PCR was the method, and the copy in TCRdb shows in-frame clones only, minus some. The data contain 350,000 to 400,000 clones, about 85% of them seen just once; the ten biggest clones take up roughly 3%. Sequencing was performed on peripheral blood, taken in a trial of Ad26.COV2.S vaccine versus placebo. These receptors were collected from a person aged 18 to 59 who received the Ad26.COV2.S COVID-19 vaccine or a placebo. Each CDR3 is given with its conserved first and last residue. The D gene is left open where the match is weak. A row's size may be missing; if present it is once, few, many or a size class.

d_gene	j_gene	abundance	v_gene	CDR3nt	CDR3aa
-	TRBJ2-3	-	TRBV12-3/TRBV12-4	TGTGCCAGCAGTGGGATAGTCACAGATACGCAGTATTTT	CASSGIVTDTQYF
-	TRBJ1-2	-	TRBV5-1	TGCGCCAGCAGCGATCAGGGAAACTATGGCTACACCTTC	CASSDQGNYGYTF
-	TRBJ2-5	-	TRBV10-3	TGTGCCATCAGTCCCGGTCTTGGGCAGCAAGACTTC	CAISPGLGQQDF
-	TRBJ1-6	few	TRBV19	TGTGCCAGTAGGCAGGGATCCTCACCCCTCCACTTT	CASRQGSSPLHF
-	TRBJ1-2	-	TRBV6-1	TGTGCCAGCAGACTTCACAGCCTGGGGAACTATGGCTACACCTTC	CASRLHSLGNYGYTF
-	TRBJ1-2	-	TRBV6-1	TGTGCCAGCAGTGAGGGACGTTGGTCGATTGGCAGGGTGAATGGCTACACCTTC	CASSEGRWSIGRVNGYTF
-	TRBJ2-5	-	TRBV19	TGTGCCAGTAGTCCCTATGACAGGAGCCAAGAGACCCAGTACTTC	CASSPYDRSQETQYF
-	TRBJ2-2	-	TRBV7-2	TGTGCCAGCAGCCCACAAGGGGAGAACACCGGGGAGCTGTTTTTT	CASSPQGENTGELFF
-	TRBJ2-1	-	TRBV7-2	TGTGCCAGCAGCTTAGTTGCCGGGGCTGACAATGAGCAGTTCTTC	CASSLVAGADNEQFF
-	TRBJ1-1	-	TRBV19	TGTGCCAGTAGTATGCGACAGATTAACACTGAAGCTTTCTTT	CASSMRQINTEAFF
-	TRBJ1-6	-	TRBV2	TGTGCCAGCAGAGCATTGGGGTCACCCCTCCACTTT	CASRALGSPLHF
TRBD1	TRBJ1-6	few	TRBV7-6	TGTGCCAGCAGCTTGGGGACAGGGGTATATTCACCCCTCCACTTT	CASSLGTGVYSPLHF
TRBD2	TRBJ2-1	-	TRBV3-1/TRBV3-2	TGTGCCAGCAGCCAAGTACCTTCGGACGCGGGGGGATTGTACAATGAGCAGTTCTTC	CASSQVPSDAGGLYNEQFF
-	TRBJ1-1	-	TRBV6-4	TGTGCCAGCGGGAGGTCACCTCAATTGAACACTGAAGCTTTCTTT	CASGRSPQLNTEAFF
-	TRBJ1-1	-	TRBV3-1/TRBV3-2	TGTGCCAGCAGCACGCCAGGGACTGAAGCTTTCTTT	CASSTPGTEAFF
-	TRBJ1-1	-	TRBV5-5	TGTGCCAGCAGCTTGTATTCCAGTGGCAGGGGGAACACTGAAGCTTTCTTT	CASSLYSSGRGNTEAFF
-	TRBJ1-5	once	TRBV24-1	TGTGCCACCAGTGAAGGCGGGGGCGCGGATCAGCCCCAGCATTTT	CATSEGGGADQPQHF
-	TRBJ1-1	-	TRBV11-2	TGTGCCAGCAGCTTAGTGGGGGGTTGGACTGAAGCTTTCTTT	CASSLVGGWTEAFF
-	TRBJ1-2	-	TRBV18	TGTGCCAGCTCACTTACACGGACGGCGGTTGATGGCTACACCTTC	CASSLTRTAVDGYTF
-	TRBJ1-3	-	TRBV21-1	TGTGCCAGCAGCACTCGTCCCGGGACCTCCGCTTACACCATATATTTT	CASSTRPGTSAYTIYF
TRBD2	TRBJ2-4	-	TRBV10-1	TGCGCCAGCAGTGCAGCCAGCGGGGGGTCTCTAGCCAAAAACATTCAGTACTTC	CASSAASGGSLAKNIQYF
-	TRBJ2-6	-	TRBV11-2	TGTGCCAGCAGCTCTGTGCGTCGTGGGGCCAACGTCCTGACTTTC	CASSSVRRGANVLTF
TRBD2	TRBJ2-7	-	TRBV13	TGTGCCAGCAGCCCAGAGAATAGCGGGGGCTACGAGCAGTACTTC	CASSPENSGGYEQYF
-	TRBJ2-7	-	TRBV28	TGTGCCAGCAGTTTCTACAGCCAGACCTACGAGCAGTACTTC	CASSFYSQTYEQYF
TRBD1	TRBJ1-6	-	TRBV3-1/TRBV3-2	TGTGCCAGCAGCCAAAGGGGGGGACAGGGAGCATCACCCCTCCACTTT	CASSQRGGQGASPLHF
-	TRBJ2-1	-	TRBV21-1	TGTGCCAGCAGCAAAAGCCCCGGACTAGCGAAAAGCAATGAGCAGTTCTTC	CASSKSPGLAKSNEQFF
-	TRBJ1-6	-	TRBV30	TGTGCCTGGAGCGCCGGGTGGTCACCCCTCCACTTT	CAWSAGWSPLHF
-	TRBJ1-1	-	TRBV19	TGTGCCAGTACGCACATGGGGTATAACACTGAAGCTTTCTTT	CASTHMGYNTEAFF